These 25 T cell receptor beta chains were all obtained from the same sample, sequenced in a study of shared clonotypes between healthy human individuals. Assay used: immunoSEQ multiplex PCR; TCRdb lists only in-frame clones, some missing. The table records 2 million or so clones, around 95% of them present only once. The sample comprised naive CD4+ T cells sorted from blood. Subset meaning: CD45RA+ positively selected. Source of these receptors: a man between 18 and 35 years old in good health.

The rearrangement uses TRBV18 and TRBJ1-2; TRBD1 aligns across 7 bases. V lost 4 bases and J lost 6; bases outside the gene matches: 5. Germline CDR1 is KGHSH and CDR2 is LQKENI. The CDR3 has 13 amino acids. CDR3 bases: TGTGCCAGCTCACATGGGACAGAAGATGGCTACACCTTC. This codes for CASSHGTEDGYTF.

With regard to this clone: Distinct nucleotide sequences in the sample also encode this CDR3. The gene calls are TRBV5-1 and TRBJ1-6; 10 bases fit TRBD1. V dropped 4 bases and J dropped 8; count of bases not matched to a gene: 3. CDR3 size: 14 residues. The germline V gene encodes CDR1 SGHRS and CDR2 YFSETQ. CDR3 in DNA: TGCGCCAGCAGCCTTGGACAGGGGGATTCACCCCTCCACTTT. Translated: CASSLGQGDSPLHF.

The chain joins TRBV2 to TRBJ1-4; possible D gene TRBD1, 5 bases. Germline CDR1 reads SNHLY; CDR2 reads FYNNEI. V dropped 7 bases and J dropped 4 bases, with 16 bases sitting between them. This CDR3 has 15 amino acids. CDR3 amino acids: CASKLDRPNNEKLFF. In nucleotides, the CDR3 is TGTGCCAGCAAATTAGACAGACCTAATAATGAAAAACTGTTTTTT.

V is TRBV15 and J is TRBJ2-1; TRBD2 aligns across 9 bases. The germline CDR1 and CDR2 sequences are LNHNV and YYDKDF (reference sequence). CDR3 size: 18 residues. V shed 2 bases, J shed 9 bases, and the junction held 17 bases outside the gene matches. CDR3 in DNA: TGTGCCACCAGCAGACTTCGTATAATAGCGGGAGCTTCCCCTGAGCAGTTCTTC. This codes for CATSRLRIIAGASPEQFF.

The chain is built from TRBV18 and TRBJ1-5, with D unresolved. V lost 3 bases to trimming and J lost 5 bases, with 14 bases between them. Per germline, CDR1 KGHSH and CDR2 LQKENI. The CDR3 runs 15 residues. CDR3 DNA: TGTGCCAGCTCACCGCAGGTTGCTGGCGATCAGCCCCAGCATTTT. Amino acids: CASSPQVAGDQPQHF. The whole variable domain, filled in from reference TRBV18 and TRBJ1-5, reads NAGVMQNPRHLVRRRGQEARLRCSPMKGHSHVYWYRQLPEEGLKFMVYLQKENIIDESGMPKERFSAEFPKEGPSILRIQQVVRGDSAAYFCASSPQVAGDQPQHFGDGTRLSIL.

The V gene is TRBV5-4, the J gene TRBJ2-3; tentatively, D is TRBD2 (7 bases). Deletions cut 4 bases from V and 1 base from J, with 16 bases between. CDR3 length: 16 residues. Germline CDR1 SGHNT, CDR2 YYREEE (reference sequence). The CDR3 loop is CASSQTGRERTDTQYF. CDR3 coding DNA: TGTGCCAGCAGCCAAACAGGGAGGGAACGCACAGATACGCAGTATTTT.

This clone was detected only once. V is TRBV6-1 and J is TRBJ1-6; D gene uncertain. V dropped 2 bases and J dropped 6 bases, with 8 bases sitting between them. CDR3 length: 14 residues. Germline V gene sequence: CDR1 MNHNS, CDR2 SASEGT. The CDR3, as DNA: TGTGCCAGCAGTGAATTGGGTGGTAATTCACCCCTCCACTTT. Translating gives CASSELGGNSPLHF.

CDR3 amino acids: CASSEALRGNTIYF. DNA of the CDR3: TGTGCCAGCAGTGAAGCGCTTCGGGGAAACACCATATATTTT. The chain employs TRBV2 and TRBJ1-3; D gene unclear. The CDR3 extends over 14 amino acids. V was shortened by 0 bases and J by 4 bases, with 7 bases between the two germline ends. The germline CDR1 and CDR2 sequences are SNHLY and FYNNEI.

The J gene is TRBJ2-7, the V gene TRBV29-1, with D possibly called TRBD1 or TRBD2 (6 bases each). CDR1 is SQVTM, CDR2 ANQGSEA, per germline. The CDR3 runs 14 residues. Trimming stripped 4 bases from V and 5 bases from J, with 18 bases between. CDR3 coding DNA: TGCAGCGTTGTTGGTAGGGGGGCCCGGGACGAGCAGTACTTC. Amino acid sequence: CSVVGRGARDEQYF.

This chain uses TRBV7-2 with TRBJ1-4; D is ambiguous. From germline, CDR1 is SGHTA and CDR2 FQGNSA. The CDR3 covers 14 residues. Trimming took 3 bases from V and 0 from J, leaving 5 bases between them. In DNA form, the CDR3 reads TGTGCCAGCAGCTTCTCCCCAACTAATGAAAAACTGTTTTTT. It is translated as CASSFSPTNEKLFF.

Details on this clone: This sample includes further DNA sequences coding for the same CDR3. The rearrangement uses TRBV7-9 and TRBJ1-6, with 8 bases identical to TRBD1. CDR3 length: 14 residues. Germline CDR1 is SEHNR and CDR2 is FQNEAQ (reference sequence). V trimming: 5 bases; J trimming: 5 bases; junction bases outside the gene matches: 2. CDR3 amino acids: CASSGQGDNSPLHF. The CDR3 DNA reads TGTGCCAGCAGCGGACAGGGAGATAATTCACCCCTCCACTTT.

With regard to this clone: Just one base apart from a much larger clone, this may be a read error. The chain combines TRBV2 with TRBJ1-5; 7 bases agree with TRBD1. Germline V lookup: CDR1 SNHLY, CDR2 FYNNEI. The V gene end was trimmed by 6 bases and the J gene end by 2 bases; junction bases not matched to a gene: 4. The CDR3 is 14 residues long. The CDR3 bases are TGTGCCAGCAGGGGGGGGACAGGCAATCAGCCCCAGCATTTT. Its protein product is CASRGGTGNQPQHF.

Details on this clone: The sample contains more than one DNA sequence encoding this CDR3. The chain employs TRBV27 and TRBJ1-6; D not resolved. This CDR3 is built from 12 residues. Germline CDR1 MNHEY, CDR2 SMNVEV (reference sequence). V was cut by 4 bases and J by 7 bases, with 5 bases left in between. CDR3 sequence: CASSSVNSPLHF. CDR3 DNA: TGTGCCAGCAGTTCGGTGAATTCACCCCTCCACTTT.

This chain links TRBV6-1 with TRBJ1-2; 9 nucleotides align to TRBD1. CDR3 length: 14 amino acids. V lost 7 bases and J lost 4; bases outside the gene matches: 7. Germline CDR1 and CDR2: MNHNS and SASEGT. The CDR3 is CASNIQGASYGYTF. Written as DNA, the CDR3 is TGTGCCAGCAATATACAGGGGGCGTCCTATGGCTACACCTTC.

This chain uses TRBV6-1 with TRBJ1-1, with 7 nucleotides matching TRBD1. The V gene's germline CDR1 is MNHNS and CDR2 SASEGT. The CDR3 totals 13 residues. The V segment lost 2 bases and the J segment 9 bases; nucleotides outside the gene matches: 6. DNA for the CDR3: TGTGCCAGCAGTGAAAGACAGGGCGGGAAAGCTTTCTTT. Translated, it gives CASSERQGGKAFF.

The table lists this clone with a few counts. This chain connects TRBV19 to TRBJ1-6; 8 bases are a match to TRBD1. This CDR3 spans 14 amino acids. V gave up 7 bases and J gave up 6 bases; unmatched junction bases: 5. CDR1 and CDR2 (germline): LNHDA, SQIVND (reference sequence). CDR3 region: CASTGDRPNSPLHF. CDR3 nucleotides: TGTGCCAGTACCGGGGACAGGCCTAATTCACCCCTCCACTTT.

The chain uses TRBV18 and TRBJ2-7; TRBD2 might be the D (6 bases). Germline assignment: CDR1 KGHSH and CDR2 LQKENI. This CDR3 comprises 16 residues. Trimming pared 1 base from V and 0 bases from J, leaving 13 bases between. The CDR3 region is CASSPQGTRTSYEQYF. The CDR3 DNA reads TGTGCCAGCTCACCACAAGGGACTCGTACCTCCTACGAGCAGTACTTC.

The chain joins TRBV2 to TRBJ2-4, with TRBD2 matching over 9 bases. The length of the CDR3 is 15 residues. V dropped 8 bases and J dropped 0; count of bases not matched to a gene: 5. Germline CDR1 SNHLY, CDR2 FYNNEI. The CDR3 loop reads CASASSGIAKNIQYF. The CDR3 nucleotides read TGTGCCAGCGCATCTAGCGGGATAGCCAAAAACATTCAGTACTTC.

V and J are TRBV28 and TRBJ1-5; a possible D gene is TRBD1 (5 bases). The CDR3 spans 17 residues. V lost 3 bases, J lost 7 bases, and 22 bases lay in between. The germline V gene encodes CDR1 MDHEN and CDR2 SYDVKM. CDR3 nucleotide sequence: TGTGCCAGCAGTTTTTTAGCCAGGGCTGACGCGAGCCAGCCCCAGCATTTT. This encodes CASSFLARADASQPQHF.

The V gene is TRBV9, the J gene TRBJ2-3; 9 bases agree with TRBD2. V was pared by 3 bases and J by 0 bases, with 8 bases of the junction left unmatched. The CDR3 covers 17 residues. Germline CDR1 and CDR2: SGDLS and YYNGEE. CDR3: CASSGVAGAGSTDTQYF. As DNA, the CDR3 is TGTGCCAGCAGCGGAGTAGCGGGGGCTGGTAGCACAGATACGCAGTATTTT. The full variable domain, in which reference TRBV9 and TRBJ2-3 provide the parts outside the CDR3, is DSGVTQTPKHLITATGQRVTLRCSPRSGDLSVYWYQQSLDQGLQFLIQYYNGEERAKGNILERFSAQQFPDLHSELNLSSLELGDSALYFCASSGVAGAGSTDTQYFGPGTRLTVL.

The chain uses TRBV10-3 and TRBJ1-2, with D possibly being TRBD1 (5 bases). CDR3 length equals 11 residues. Trimming shortened V by 6 bases and J by 5 bases, and 7 bases separated the two germline ends. From germline, CDR1 is ENHRY and CDR2 SYGVKD. CDR3 protein: CAIRRQYGYTF. Written as DNA, the CDR3 is TGTGCCATCAGGCGACAGTATGGCTACACCTTC.

On this clone: Additional DNA sequences in this sample encode the identical CDR3. The rearrangement links TRBV30 to TRBJ2-5; TRBD1 matches at 8 bases. V was clipped by 1 base and J by 4 bases; unmatched bases: 2. Germline V lookup: CDR1 GTSNPN, CDR2 SVGIG (reference sequence). The CDR3 spans 13 residues. The CDR3 reads CAWSGQGRETQYF. DNA for the CDR3: TGTGCCTGGAGTGGACAGGGGAGAGAGACCCAGTACTTC.

This clone has a count of ten or more. The same CDR3 can be traced to other DNA sequences in this sample. This rearrangement joins TRBV18 to TRBJ1-1; 7 bases map to TRBD1. Losses at the gene ends were 6 bases for V and 1 base for J; bases not matched to a gene: 11. The CDR3 spans 16 residues. Germline V gene sequence: CDR1 KGHSH, CDR2 LQKENI. Here the CDR3 reads CASSSLRQGGNTEAFF. The CDR3, as DNA: TGTGCCAGCTCTTCGTTACGACAGGGTGGGAACACTGAAGCTTTCTTT. Full variable domain (missing parts from reference TRBV18 and TRBJ1-1): NAGVMQNPRHLVRRRGQEARLRCSPMKGHSHVYWYRQLPEEGLKFMVYLQKENIIDESGMPKERFSAEFPKEGPSILRIQQVVRGDSAAYFCASSSLRQGGNTEAFFGQGTRLTVV.

CDR3 in DNA: TGTGCCAGCAGCATACAGGGCACAGATACGCAGTATTTT. It translates to CASSIQGTDTQYF. V and J are TRBV5-4 and TRBJ2-3; D possibly corresponds to TRBD1 (5 bases). Germline-derived CDR1 and CDR2 are SGHNT and YYREEE (reference sequence). This CDR3 region has 13 residues. Trimming left V 4 bases short and J 1 base short, with 7 bases between.

The chain carries TRBV10-2 and TRBJ2-6; no clear D gene. This CDR3 has 15 amino acids. Germline CDR1 and CDR2: WSHSY and SAAADI. V dropped 3 bases and J dropped 3 bases, with 9 bases sitting between them. The CDR3 reads CASSDPPGGANVLTF. As DNA, the CDR3 is TGCGCCAGCAGTGACCCCCCCGGTGGGGCCAACGTCCTGACTTTC.